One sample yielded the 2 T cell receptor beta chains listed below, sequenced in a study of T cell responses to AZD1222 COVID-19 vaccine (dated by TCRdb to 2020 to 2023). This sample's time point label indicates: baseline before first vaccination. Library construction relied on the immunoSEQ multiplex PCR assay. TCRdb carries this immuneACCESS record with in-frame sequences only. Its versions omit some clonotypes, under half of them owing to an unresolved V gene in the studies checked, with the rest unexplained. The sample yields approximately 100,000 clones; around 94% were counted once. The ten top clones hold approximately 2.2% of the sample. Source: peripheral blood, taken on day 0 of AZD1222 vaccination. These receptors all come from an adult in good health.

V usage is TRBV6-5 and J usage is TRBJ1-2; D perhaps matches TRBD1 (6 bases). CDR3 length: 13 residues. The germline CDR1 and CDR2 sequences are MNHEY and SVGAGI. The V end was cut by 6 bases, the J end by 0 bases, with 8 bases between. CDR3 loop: CASSRDTNYGYTF. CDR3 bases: TGTGCCAGCAGCCGGGACACTAACTATGGCTACACCTTC.

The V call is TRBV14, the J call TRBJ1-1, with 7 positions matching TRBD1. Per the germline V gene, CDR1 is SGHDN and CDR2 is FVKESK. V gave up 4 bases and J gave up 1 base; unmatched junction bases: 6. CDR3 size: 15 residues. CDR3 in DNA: TGTGCCAGCAGCCCACTAGGGGGCCGGAACACTGAAGCTTTCTTT. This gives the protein CASSPLGGRNTEAFF.